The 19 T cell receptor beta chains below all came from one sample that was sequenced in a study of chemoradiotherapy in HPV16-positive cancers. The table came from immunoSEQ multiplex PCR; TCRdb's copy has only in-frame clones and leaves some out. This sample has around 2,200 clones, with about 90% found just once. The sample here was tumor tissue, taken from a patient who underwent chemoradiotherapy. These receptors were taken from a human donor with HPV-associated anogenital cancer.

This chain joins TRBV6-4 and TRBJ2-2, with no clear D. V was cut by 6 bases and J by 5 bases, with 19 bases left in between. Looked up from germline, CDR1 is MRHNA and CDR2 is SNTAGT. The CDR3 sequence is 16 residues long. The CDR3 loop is CASSPSQGLETGELFF. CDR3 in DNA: TGTGCCAGCAGCCCCTCCCAAGGGTTAGAGACCGGGGAGCTGTTTTTT.

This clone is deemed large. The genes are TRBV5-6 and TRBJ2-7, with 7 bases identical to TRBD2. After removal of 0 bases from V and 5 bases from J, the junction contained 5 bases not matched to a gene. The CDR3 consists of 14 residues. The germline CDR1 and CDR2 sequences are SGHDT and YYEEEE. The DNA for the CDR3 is TGTGCCAGCAGCTTGGAAGCGGCGGGGGACGAGCAGTACTTC. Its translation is CASSLEAAGDEQYF. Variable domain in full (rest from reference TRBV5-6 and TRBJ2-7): DAGVTQSPTHLIKTRGQQVTLRCSPKSGHDTVSWYQQALGQGPQFIFQYYEEEERQRGNFPDRFSGHQFPNYSSELNVNALLLGDSALYLCASSLEAAGDEQYFGPGTRLTVT.

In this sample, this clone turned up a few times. For the CDR3, the DNA is TGTGCCATCAGTGAGGAGATACCGGGACAGGATATCCAAAAACTGTTTTTT. It encodes CAISEEIPGQDIQKLFF. The chain recombines TRBV10-3 with TRBJ1-4; 8 bases align to TRBD1. V lost 2 bases, J lost 9 bases, and 14 bases stayed unmatched. CDR3 size: 17 residues. Germline V gives CDR1 ENHRY, CDR2 SYGVKD.

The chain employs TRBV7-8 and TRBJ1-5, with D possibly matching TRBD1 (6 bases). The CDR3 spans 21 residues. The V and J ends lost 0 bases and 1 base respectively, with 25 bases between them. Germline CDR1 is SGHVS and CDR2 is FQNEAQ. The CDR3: CASSLAVVGQSPLGSNQPQHF. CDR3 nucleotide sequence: TGTGCCAGCAGCTTAGCGGTGGTTGGACAGTCTCCCCTAGGGAGCAATCAGCCCCAGCATTTT.

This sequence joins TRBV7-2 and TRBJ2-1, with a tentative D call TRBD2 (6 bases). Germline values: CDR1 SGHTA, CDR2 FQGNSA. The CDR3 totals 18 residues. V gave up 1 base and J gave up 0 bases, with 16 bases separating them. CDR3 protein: CASSLGPGRDPSYNEQFF. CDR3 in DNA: TGTGCCAGCAGCTTAGGCCCTGGGCGGGACCCCTCCTACAATGAGCAGTTCTTC. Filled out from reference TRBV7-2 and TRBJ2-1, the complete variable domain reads GAGVSQSPSNKVTEKGKDVELRCDPISGHTALYWYRQSLGQGLEFLIYFQGNSAPDKSGLPSDRFSAERTGGSVSTLTIQRTQQEDSAVYLCASSLGPGRDPSYNEQFFGPGTRLTVL.

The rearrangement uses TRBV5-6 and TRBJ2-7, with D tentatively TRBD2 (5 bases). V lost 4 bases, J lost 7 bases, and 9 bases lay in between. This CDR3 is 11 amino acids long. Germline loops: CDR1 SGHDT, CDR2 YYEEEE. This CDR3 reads CASSLRREQYF. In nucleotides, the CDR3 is TGTGCCAGCAGCCTCAGGAGGGAGCAGTACTTC.

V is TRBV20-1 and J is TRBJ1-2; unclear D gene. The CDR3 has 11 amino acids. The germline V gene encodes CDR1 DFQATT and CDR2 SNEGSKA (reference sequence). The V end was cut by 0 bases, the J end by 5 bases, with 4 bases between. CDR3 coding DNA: TGCAGTGCTAGAGACTCTTATGGCTACACCTTC. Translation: CSARDSYGYTF.

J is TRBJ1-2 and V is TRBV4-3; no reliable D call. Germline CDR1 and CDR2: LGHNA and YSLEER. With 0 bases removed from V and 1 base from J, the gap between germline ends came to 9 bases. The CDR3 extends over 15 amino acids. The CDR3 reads CASSQDLRDNYGYTF. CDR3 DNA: TGCGCCAGCAGCCAAGATCTGAGGGATAACTATGGCTACACCTTC.

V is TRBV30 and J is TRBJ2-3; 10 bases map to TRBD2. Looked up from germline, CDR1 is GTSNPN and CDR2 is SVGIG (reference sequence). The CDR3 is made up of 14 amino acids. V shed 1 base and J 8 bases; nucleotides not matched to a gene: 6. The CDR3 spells CAWSASGGGVTQYF. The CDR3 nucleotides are TGTGCCTGGAGTGCAAGCGGGGGGGGAGTTACGCAGTATTTT.

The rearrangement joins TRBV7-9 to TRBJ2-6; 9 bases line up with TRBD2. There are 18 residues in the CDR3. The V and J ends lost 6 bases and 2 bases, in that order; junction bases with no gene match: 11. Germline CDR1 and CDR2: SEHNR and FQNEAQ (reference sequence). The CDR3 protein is CASSSSVAGVAGANVLTF. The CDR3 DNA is TGTGCCAGCAGTTCCTCGGTAGCGGGAGTTGCTGGGGCCAACGTCCTGACTTTC.

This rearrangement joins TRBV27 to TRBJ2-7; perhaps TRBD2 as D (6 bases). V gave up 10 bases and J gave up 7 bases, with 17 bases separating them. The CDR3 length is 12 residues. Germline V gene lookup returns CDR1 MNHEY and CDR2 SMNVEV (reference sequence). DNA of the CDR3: TGTGCCACCAAAGAAGGGGCGGGGGAGCAGTACTTC. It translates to CATKEGAGEQYF.

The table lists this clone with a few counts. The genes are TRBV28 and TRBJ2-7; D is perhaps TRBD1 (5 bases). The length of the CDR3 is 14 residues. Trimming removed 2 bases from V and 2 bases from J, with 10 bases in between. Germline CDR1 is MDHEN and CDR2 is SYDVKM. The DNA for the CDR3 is TGTGCCAGCAGTTTAGGGCAGGGCCCCTACGAGCAGTACTTC. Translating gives CASSLGQGPYEQYF.

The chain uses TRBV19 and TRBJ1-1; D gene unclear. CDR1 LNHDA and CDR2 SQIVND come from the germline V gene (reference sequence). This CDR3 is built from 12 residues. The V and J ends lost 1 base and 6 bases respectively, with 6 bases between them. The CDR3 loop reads CASSIGGAEAFF. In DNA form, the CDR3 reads TGTGCCAGTAGTATAGGCGGGGCTGAAGCTTTCTTT.

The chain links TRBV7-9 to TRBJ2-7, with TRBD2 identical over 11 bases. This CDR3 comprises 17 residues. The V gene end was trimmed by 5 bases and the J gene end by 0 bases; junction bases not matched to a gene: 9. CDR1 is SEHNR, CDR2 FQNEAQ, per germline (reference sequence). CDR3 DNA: TGTGCCAGCAGCCAACTAGCGGGAGTAGCCCCCTCCTACGAGCAGTACTTC. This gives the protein CASSQLAGVAPSYEQYF.

CDR3 coding DNA: TGTGCCAGCAGCCAATCTCCGGGACAGGGCGATGAGCAGTTCTTC. Translating gives CASSQSPGQGDEQFF. V gene TRBV4-2 combines with J gene TRBJ2-1; TRBD1 matches at 9 bases. The V gene end was trimmed by 2 bases and the J gene end by 8 bases; junction bases not matched to a gene: 7. Germline V lookup: CDR1 LGHNA, CDR2 YNFKEQ. CDR3 length: 15 residues.

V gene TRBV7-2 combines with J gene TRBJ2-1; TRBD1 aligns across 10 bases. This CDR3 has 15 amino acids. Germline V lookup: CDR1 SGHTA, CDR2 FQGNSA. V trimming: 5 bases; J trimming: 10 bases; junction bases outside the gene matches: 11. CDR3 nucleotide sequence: TGTGCCAGCAGCCTAACCCGGGACAGGGGTAACGAGCAGTTCTTC. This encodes CASSLTRDRGNEQFF.

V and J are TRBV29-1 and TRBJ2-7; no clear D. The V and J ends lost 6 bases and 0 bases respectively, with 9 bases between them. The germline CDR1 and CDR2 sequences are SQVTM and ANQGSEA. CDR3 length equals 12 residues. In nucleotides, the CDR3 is TGCAGCGTCGCAGTGAGCTCCTACGAGCAGTACTTC. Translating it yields CSVAVSSYEQYF.

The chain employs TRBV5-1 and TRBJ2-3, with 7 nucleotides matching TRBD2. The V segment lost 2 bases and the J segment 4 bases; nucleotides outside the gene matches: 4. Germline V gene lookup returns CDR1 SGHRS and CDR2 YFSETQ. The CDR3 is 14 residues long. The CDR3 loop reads CASSLAGWADTQYF. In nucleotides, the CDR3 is TGCGCCAGCAGCTTAGCGGGGTGGGCAGATACGCAGTATTTT.

CDR3 amino acids: CASSQDPAGTSGTQQYF. In DNA form, the CDR3 reads TGTGCCAGCAGCCAAGATCCCGCCGGGACTAGCGGGACCCAACAATACTTC. This chain uses TRBV4-2 with TRBJ2-7, with 13 bases matching TRBD2. V trimming: 0 bases; J trimming: 13 bases; junction bases outside the gene matches: 15. The CDR3 runs to 17 residues. Germline V gene data show CDR1 as LGHNA and CDR2 as YNFKEQ.